The text below deals with one T cell receptor (beta chain). Its specificity is unknown. In the PCR, 60 Vbeta and 13 Jbeta primers were used. Sequencing used immunoSEQ multiplex PCR; TCRdb keeps in-frame clones, though not all of them. This sample has 55,000 to 75,000 clones; 62% occur once, and the top ten carry around 2.7%. This specimen belongs to a study of cytomegalovirus exposure and HLA in healthy donors. General study findings and limits: CMV serostatus stood as the only immune exposure information on hand.

The trim removed 4 bases at V and 8 bases at J, leaving 5 bases unmatched. This CDR3 spans 12 amino acids. The germline V gene encodes CDR1 SGHNT and CDR2 YYREEE (reference sequence). The J gene is TRBJ1-1, the V gene TRBV5-4; 7 nucleotides match TRBD1. The receptor was derived from a man in his thirties or forties in good health and CMV-seronegative. The source material was PBMCs. This CDR3 reads CASSRGQAEAFF. CDR3 nucleotide sequence: TGTGCCAGCAGCCGAGGACAGGCCGAAGCTTTCTTT.